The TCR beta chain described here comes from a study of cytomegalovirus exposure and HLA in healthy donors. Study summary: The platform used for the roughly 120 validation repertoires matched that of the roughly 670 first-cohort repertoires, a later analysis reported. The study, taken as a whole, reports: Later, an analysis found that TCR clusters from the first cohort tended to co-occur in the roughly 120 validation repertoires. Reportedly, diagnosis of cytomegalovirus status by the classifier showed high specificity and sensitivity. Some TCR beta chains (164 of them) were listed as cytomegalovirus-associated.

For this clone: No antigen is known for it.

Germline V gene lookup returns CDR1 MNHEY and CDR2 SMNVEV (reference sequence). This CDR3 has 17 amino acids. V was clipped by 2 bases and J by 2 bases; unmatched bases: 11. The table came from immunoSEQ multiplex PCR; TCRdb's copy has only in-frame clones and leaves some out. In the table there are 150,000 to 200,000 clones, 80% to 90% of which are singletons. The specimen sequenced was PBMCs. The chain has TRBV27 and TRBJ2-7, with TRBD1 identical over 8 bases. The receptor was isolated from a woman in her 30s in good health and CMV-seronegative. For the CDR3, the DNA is TGTGCCAGCAGTTTAGTCCGCCGGGACAGGAGGCCCTACGAGCAGTACTTC. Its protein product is CASSLVRRDRRPYEQYF.